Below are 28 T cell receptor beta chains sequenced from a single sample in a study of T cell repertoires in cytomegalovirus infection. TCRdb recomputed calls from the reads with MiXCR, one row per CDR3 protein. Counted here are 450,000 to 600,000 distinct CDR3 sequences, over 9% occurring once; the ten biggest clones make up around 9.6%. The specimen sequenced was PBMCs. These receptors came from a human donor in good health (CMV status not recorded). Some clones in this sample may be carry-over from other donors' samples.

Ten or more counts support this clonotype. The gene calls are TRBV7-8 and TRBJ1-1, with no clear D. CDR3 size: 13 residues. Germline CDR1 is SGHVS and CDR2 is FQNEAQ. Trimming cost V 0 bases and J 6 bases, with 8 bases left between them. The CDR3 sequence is CASSLALGSEAFF. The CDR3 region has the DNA TGTGCCAGCAGCTTAGCGTTGGGGTCTGAAGCTTTCTTT. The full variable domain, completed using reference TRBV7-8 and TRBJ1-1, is GAGVSQSPRYKVAKRGQDVALRCDPISGHVSLFWYQQALGQGPEFLTYFQNEAQLDKSGLPSDRFFAERPEGSVSTLKIQRTQQEDSAVYLCASSLALGSEAFFGQGTRLTVV.

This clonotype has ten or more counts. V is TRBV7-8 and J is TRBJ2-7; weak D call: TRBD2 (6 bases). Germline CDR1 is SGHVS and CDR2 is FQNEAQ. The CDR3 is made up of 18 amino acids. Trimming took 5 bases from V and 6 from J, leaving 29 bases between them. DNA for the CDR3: TGTGCCAGCAGCCCCCGTGACGGGAGAATCGGGGCTACCCCCGAGCAGTACTTC. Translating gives CASSPRDGRIGATPEQYF.

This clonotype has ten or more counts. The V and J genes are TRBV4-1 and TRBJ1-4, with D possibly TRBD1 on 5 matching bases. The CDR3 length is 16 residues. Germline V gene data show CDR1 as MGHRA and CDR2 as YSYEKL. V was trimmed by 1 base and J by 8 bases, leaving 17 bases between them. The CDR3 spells CASSQGAGKWSEKLFF. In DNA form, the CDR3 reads TGCGCCAGCAGCCAAGGAGCAGGGAAGTGGAGCGAAAAACTGTTTTTT.

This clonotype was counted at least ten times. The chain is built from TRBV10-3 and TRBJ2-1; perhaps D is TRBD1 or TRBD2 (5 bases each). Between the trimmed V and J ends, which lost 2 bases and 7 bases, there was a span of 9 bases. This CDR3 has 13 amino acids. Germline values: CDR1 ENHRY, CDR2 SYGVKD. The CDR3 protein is CAISETRGNEQFF. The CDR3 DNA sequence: TGTGCCATCAGTGAGACGAGGGGAAATGAGCAGTTCTTC.

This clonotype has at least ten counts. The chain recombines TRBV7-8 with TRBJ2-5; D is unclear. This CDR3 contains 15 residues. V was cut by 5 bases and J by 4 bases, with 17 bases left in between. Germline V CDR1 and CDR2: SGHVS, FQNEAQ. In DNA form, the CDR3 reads TGTGCCAGCAGCCCAAGTCGTCCCAGCTTAGAGACCCAGTACTTC. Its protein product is CASSPSRPSLETQYF.

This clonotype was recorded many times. The CDR3 sequence is CASSFGPNNEQFF. The CDR3 region has the DNA TGTGCCAGCAGTTTCGGGCCCAACAATGAGCAGTTCTTC. The chain employs TRBV5-5 and TRBJ2-1; no firm D call. The length of the CDR3 is 13 residues. Germline-derived CDR1 and CDR2 are SGHKS and YYEKEE (reference sequence). The ends were cut back, 5 bases at V and 5 bases at J, with 11 bases in the middle.

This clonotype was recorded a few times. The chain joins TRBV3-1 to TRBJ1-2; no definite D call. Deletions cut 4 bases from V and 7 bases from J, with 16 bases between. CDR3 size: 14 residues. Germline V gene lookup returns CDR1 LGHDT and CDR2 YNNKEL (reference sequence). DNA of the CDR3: TGTGCCAGCAGCCCCCCTGAGGCAGGTGTTGGCTACACCTTC. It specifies CASSPPEAGVGYTF. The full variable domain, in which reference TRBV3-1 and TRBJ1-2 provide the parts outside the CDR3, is DTAVSQTPKYLVTQMGNDKSIKCEQNLGHDTMYWYKQDSKKFLKIMFSYNNKELIINETVPNRFSPKSPDKAHLNLHINSLELGDSAVYFCASSPPEAGVGYTFGSGTRLTVV.

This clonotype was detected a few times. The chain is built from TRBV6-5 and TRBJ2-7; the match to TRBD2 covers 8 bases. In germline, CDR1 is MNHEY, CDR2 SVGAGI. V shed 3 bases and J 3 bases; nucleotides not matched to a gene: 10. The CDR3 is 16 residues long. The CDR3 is CASSYGGTGGSYEQYF. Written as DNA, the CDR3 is TGTGCCAGCAGTTATGGGGGGACGGGAGGGAGCTACGAGCAGTACTTC.

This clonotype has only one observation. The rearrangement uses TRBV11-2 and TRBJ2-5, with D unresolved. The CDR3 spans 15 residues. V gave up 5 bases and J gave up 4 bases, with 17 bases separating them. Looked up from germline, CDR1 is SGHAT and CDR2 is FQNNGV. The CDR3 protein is CASSPGWASRETQYF. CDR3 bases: TGTGCCAGCAGCCCAGGTTGGGCCTCACGAGAGACCCAGTACTTC. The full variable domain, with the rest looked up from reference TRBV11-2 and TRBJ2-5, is EAGVAQSPRYKIIEKRQSVAFWCNPISGHATLYWYQQILGQGPKLLIQFQNNGVVDDSQLPKDRFSAERLKGVDSTLKIQPAKLEDSAVYLCASSPGWASRETQYFGPGTRLLVL.

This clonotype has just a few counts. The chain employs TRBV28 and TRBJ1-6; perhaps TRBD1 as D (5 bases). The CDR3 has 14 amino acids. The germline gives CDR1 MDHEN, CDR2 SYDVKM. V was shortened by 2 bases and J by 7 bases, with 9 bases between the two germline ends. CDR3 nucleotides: TGTGCCAGCAGTTTACATCCAGGGAATTCACCCCTCCACTTT. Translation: CASSLHPGNSPLHF. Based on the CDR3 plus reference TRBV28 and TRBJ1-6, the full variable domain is DVKVTQSSRYLVKRTGEKVFLECVQDMDHENMFWYRQDPGLGLRLIYFSYDVKMKEKGDIPEGYSVSREKKERFSLILESASTNQTSMYLCASSLHPGNSPLHFGNGTRLTVT.

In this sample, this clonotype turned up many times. CDR3 amino acids: CSARKAGQNLAYGYTF. CDR3 DNA: TGCAGTGCTAGAAAGGCAGGGCAGAATTTAGCATATGGCTACACCTTC. The V and J genes are TRBV20-1 and TRBJ1-2, with a weak D call TRBD1 (5 bases). The V gene lost 2 bases and the J gene lost 5 bases, with 21 bases spanning the gap. Per the germline V gene, CDR1 is DFQATT and CDR2 is SNEGSKA (reference sequence). This CDR3 comprises 16 residues.

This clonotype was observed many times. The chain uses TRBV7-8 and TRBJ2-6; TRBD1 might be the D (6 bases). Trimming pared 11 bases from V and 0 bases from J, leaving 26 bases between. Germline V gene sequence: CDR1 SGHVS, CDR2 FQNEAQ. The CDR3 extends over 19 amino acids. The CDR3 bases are TGTGCCGCAGGGGCCCTCATGAGACAGTCTCCCTCTGGGGCCAACGTCCTGACTTTC. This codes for CAAGALMRQSPSGANVLTF.

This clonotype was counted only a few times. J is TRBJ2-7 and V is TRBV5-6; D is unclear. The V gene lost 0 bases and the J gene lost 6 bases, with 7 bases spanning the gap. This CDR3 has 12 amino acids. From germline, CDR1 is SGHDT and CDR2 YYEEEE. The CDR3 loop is CASSLASGEQYF. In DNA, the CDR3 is TGTGCCAGCAGCTTGGCCTCTGGCGAGCAGTACTTC.

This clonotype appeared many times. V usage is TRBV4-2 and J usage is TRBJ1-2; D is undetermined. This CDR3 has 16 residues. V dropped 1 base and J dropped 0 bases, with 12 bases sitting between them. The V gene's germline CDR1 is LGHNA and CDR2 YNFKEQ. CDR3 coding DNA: TGTGCCAGCAGCCAAGCGTCGGCGGCCGCTAACTATGGCTACACCTTC. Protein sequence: CASSQASAAANYGYTF.

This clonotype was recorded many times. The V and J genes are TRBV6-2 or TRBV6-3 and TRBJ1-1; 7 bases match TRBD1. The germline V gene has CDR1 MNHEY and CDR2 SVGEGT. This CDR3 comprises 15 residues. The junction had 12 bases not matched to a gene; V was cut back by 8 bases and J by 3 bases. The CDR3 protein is CASFLRDRVYTEAFF. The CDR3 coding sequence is TGTGCCAGCTTTCTCCGGGACAGAGTTTACACTGAAGCTTTCTTT.

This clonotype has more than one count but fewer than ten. The chain's CDR3 is CASSMSGSWIGELFF. For the CDR3, the DNA is TGTGCCAGTAGTATGAGCGGGAGTTGGATCGGGGAGCTGTTTTTT. The gene calls are TRBV19 and TRBJ2-2, with TRBD2 identical over 8 bases. With V trimmed by 3 bases and J by 7 bases, 7 bases remained unmatched. The CDR3 spans 15 residues. In germline, CDR1 is LNHDA, CDR2 SQIVND (reference sequence).

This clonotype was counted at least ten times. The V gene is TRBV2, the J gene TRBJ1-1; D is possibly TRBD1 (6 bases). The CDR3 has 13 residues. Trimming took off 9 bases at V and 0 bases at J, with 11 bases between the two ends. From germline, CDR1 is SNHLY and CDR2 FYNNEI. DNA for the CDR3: TGTGCCAGGCGGACAGCAATGAACACTGAAGCTTTCTTT. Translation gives CARRTAMNTEAFF.

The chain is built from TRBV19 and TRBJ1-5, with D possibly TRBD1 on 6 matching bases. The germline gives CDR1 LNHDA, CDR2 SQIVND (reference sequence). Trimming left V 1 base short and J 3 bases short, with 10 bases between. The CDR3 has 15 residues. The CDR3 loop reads CASSIAGGLNQPQHF. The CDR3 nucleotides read TGTGCCAGTAGTATAGCTGGGGGGCTCAATCAGCCCCAGCATTTT.

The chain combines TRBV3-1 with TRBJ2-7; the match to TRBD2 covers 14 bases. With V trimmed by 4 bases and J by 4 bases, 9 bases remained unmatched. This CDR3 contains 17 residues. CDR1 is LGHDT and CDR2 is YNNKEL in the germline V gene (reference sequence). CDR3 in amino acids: CASSPGLAGENFYEQYF. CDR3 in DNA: TGTGCCAGCAGCCCGGGACTAGCGGGAGAGAATTTTTACGAGCAGTACTTC.

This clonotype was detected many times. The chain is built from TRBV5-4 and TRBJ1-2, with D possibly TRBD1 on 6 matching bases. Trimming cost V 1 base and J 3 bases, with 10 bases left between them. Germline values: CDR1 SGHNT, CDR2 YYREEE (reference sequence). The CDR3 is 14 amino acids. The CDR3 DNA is TGTGCCAGCAGCTTGACGAGACAGGACTATGGCTACACCTTC. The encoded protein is CASSLTRQDYGYTF.

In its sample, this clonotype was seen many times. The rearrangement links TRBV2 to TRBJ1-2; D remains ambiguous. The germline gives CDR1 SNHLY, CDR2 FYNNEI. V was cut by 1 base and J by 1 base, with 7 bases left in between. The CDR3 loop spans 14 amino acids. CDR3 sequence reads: CASSEVSSNYGYTF. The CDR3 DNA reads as TGTGCCAGCAGTGAAGTTAGCAGTAACTATGGCTACACCTTC. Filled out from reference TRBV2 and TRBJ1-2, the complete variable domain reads EPEVTQTPSHQVTQMGQEVILRCVPISNHLYFYWYRQILGQKVEFLVSFYNNEISEKSEIFDDQFSVERPDGSNFTLKIRSTKLEDSAMYFCASSEVSSNYGYTFGSGTRLTVV.

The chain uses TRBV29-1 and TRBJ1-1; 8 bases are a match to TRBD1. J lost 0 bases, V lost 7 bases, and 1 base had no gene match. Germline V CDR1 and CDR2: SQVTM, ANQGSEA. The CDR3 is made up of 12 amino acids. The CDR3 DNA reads TGCAGCGGGGGACAGGTGAACACTGAAGCTTTCTTT. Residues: CSGGQVNTEAFF.

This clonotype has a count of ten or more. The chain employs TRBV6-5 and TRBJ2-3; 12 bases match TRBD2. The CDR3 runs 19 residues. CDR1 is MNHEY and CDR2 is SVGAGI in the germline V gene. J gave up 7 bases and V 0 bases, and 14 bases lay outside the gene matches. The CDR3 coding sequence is TGTGCCAGCAGTTACTCGATGGGACTAGCGGGCAAAACTCCGAATACGCAGTATTTT. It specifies CASSYSMGLAGKTPNTQYF.

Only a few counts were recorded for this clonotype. CDR3 bases: TGCAGTGCTAGAGTTAGTTCCAGTCTGCACCAAGAGACCCAGTACTTC. Its protein is CSARVSSSLHQETQYF. V is TRBV20-1 and J is TRBJ2-5; D is unclear. This CDR3 spans 16 amino acids. Trimming took off 1 base at V and 0 bases at J, with 15 bases between the two ends. Germline V gene lookup returns CDR1 DFQATT and CDR2 SNEGSKA (reference sequence).

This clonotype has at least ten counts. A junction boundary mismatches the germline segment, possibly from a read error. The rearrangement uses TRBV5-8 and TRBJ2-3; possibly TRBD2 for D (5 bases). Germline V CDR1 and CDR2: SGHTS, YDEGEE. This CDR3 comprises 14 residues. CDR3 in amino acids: CASSRGWSRDTQYF. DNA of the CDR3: TGTGCCAGCAGCCGGGGTTGGAGCAGAGATACGCAGTATTTT.

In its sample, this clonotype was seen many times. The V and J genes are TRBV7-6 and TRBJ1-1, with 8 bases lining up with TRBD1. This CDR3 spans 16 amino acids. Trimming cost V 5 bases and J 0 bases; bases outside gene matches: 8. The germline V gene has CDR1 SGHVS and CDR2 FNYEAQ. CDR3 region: CASSLTRTGMNTEAFF. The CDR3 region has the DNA TGTGCCAGCAGCCTTACCAGGACAGGGATGAACACTGAAGCTTTCTTT. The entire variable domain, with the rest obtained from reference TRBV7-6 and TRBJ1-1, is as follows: GAGVSQSPRYKVTKRGQDVALRCDPISGHVSLYWYRQALGQGPEFLTYFNYEAQQDKSGLPNDRFSAERPEGSISTLTIQRTEQRDSAMYRCASSLTRTGMNTEAFFGQGTRLTVV.

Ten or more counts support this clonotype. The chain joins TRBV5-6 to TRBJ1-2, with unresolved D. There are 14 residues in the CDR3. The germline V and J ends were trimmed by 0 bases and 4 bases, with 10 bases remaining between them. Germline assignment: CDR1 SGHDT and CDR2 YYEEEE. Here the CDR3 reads CASSLGRVLYGYTF. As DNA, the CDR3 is TGTGCCAGCAGCTTGGGGCGGGTACTCTATGGCTACACCTTC.

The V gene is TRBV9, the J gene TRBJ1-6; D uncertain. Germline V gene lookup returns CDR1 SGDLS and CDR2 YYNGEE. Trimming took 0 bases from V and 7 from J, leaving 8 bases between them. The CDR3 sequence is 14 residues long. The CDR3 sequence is CASSVDTGNSPLHF. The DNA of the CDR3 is TGTGCCAGCAGCGTAGACACGGGGAATTCACCCCTCCACTTT.